The source of this TCR beta chain is a study of blood T cell repertoires in COVID-19 (dated by TCRdb to the early 2020s). About the investigation overall: The collaborator samples originated in the United States, Italy and Spain and spanned the acute and convalescent phases of COVID-19. The prospective study material was composed of cDNA or gDNA derived from T cells, B-cell-depleted T cells, or PBMCs. Deeply sampled blood TCRbeta repertoires from subjects exposed to, actively infected with, or recovered from COVID-19 were included in the dataset. A freely available public database, intended as a resource for researchers studying the immune response to SARS-CoV-2, is where the repertoires were released. Samples were obtained from the ongoing ImmuneRACE study (first 160 participants) and from over 1,000 subjects provided by 6 global collaborators. Nearly every sample came with metadata listing a de-identified subject ID, COVID-19 status, age in years and sex. Where available, HLA class I and class II types were obtained from metadata supplied by the sample provider rather than from assay-based typing. General findings and caveats noted by the study authors: How much clinical and demographic metadata was included differed by source and by participant, and the metadata was provided uncurated.

The collaborating institutions used their own protocols to collect whole blood in K2EDTA tubes. For TCRbeta analysis, collaborators shipped samples in one of three forms: frozen whole blood, isolated PBMCs, or DNA extracted from either of those sample types. The immunoSEQ Assay, a bias-controlled multiplex PCR, was used to amplify TCRbeta CDR3 regions from genomic DNA. Under the source paper's analysis protocol: Nucleated cell counts per sample were estimated from amplification of reference gene primers within the assay. Sequence reads were collapsed and filtered to measure the absolute abundance of every unique TCRbeta CDR3 rearrangement. For each sample, productive Simpson clonality was calculated as the square root of Simpson's diversity index over productive rearrangements. TCRdb took this table from immuneACCESS and kept in-frame rearrangements with V and J called. Such tables lack part of the clones; where checked against another copy, unresolved V genes explain under half of the gap, and the rest is unexplained. The V and J calls and clone size were taken over from that table, and D and trimming were inferred from the DNA. This sample comprises about 97,000 clones, less than 95% of them detected only once. The ten largest clones capture 1.7% of the sample.

Based on the germline V gene, the CDR1 and CDR2 sequences are SGHDT and YYEEEE. The CDR3 numbers 11 residues from cysteine through phenylalanine. The DNA shown is the 33-base CDR3, in frame from base 1. Between the V and J ends, shortened by 4 bases and 10 bases respectively, the junction contains 6 bases. Of note for this clone: There is no known antigen for this receptor. Per-base quality was not reported, and no clone a single base away is much larger than it.

The chain couples TRBV5-6 to TRBJ1-6; too little of a D gene remains to name it. This TCR was sampled from a man in his 60s with acute or convalescent COVID-19. The specimen sequenced was peripheral blood. The nucleotide sequence reads as follows: TGTGCCAGCAGCCCCGCGTCACCCCTCCACTTT. It is translated as CASSPASPLHF.